This T cell receptor beta chain was recovered during a study of blood T cell repertoires in COVID-19 (dated by TCRdb to 2019 to 2021). In the study overall: The collaborator samples originated in the United States, Italy and Spain and spanned the acute and convalescent phases of COVID-19. The prospective study material was composed of cDNA or gDNA derived from T cells, B-cell-depleted T cells, or PBMCs. Deeply sampled blood TCRbeta repertoires from subjects exposed to, actively infected with, or recovered from COVID-19 were included in the dataset. A freely available public database, intended as a resource for researchers studying the immune response to SARS-CoV-2, is where the repertoires were released. The samples were drawn from the first 160 participants of the ongoing ImmuneRACE study and from 1,254 subjects provided by 6 global collaborators. A de-identified subject ID, COVID-19 status, age in years and sex were almost always included in the sample metadata. Where available, HLA class I and class II types were taken from metadata supplied by the sample provider and were not determined by assay-based typing.

The CDR3 measures 11 amino acids from cysteine to phenylalanine. The kept DNA is CDR3 alone, 33 bases in frame from the first base. The germline V gene encodes CDR1 SNHLY and CDR2 FYNNEI. Trimming takes 6 bases from V and 7 bases from J, and the germline ends sit 9 bases apart. The immunoSEQ Assay, a bias-controlled multiplex PCR, was used to amplify TCRbeta CDR3 regions from genomic DNA. The authors' analysis ran thus. The number of nucleated cells in each sample was estimated from the amplification of reference gene primers within the assay. Sequence reads were collapsed and filtered to measure the absolute abundance of every unique TCRbeta CDR3 rearrangement. For each sample, productive Simpson clonality was calculated as the square root of Simpson's diversity index over productive rearrangements. As stored in TCRdb, this immuneACCESS dataset retains in-frame rearrangements with V and J assigned. A fraction of the clones does not appear; measured against another copy, unresolved V genes explain less than half of the discrepancy, and the remainder lacks a known reason. V and J calls and clone size come straight from that table; D and trimming were deduced from the DNA. The sample yields 150,000 to 200,000 clones; roughly 89% were counted once. Jointly, the top ten make up around 13% of the sample.

In Seattle, one collaborating source enrolled patients while the infection was active and tracked those patients longitudinally over the course of disease. The collaborating institutions used their own protocols to collect whole blood in K2EDTA tubes. For TCRbeta analysis, collaborator samples were shipped as frozen whole blood, as isolated PBMCs, or as DNA extracted from either sample type. Regarding this clone: Which antigen it targets is not known. No much larger clonotype is one base removed from it; base qualities were not supplied.

Here is what the overall study found, with its caveats: The amount of clinical and demographic metadata varied by source and participant and was provided uncurated.

The sample taken for sequencing was peripheral blood. The chain was built from TRBV2 and TRBJ1-2; matching of 5 bases hints at TRBD1 as the D gene. The sequence derives from a woman aged 65 to 85 with COVID-19, enrolled during active disease. Here is the DNA: TGTGCCAGCAGCCCCCAGGGTGGCTACACCTTC. This sequence encodes CASSPQGGYTF.